This TCR beta chain was found in a study of CD8 T cells in Susac syndrome. Study context: The Susac syndrome patients that were sequenced included roughly 6 with active disease and roughly 8 in remission. The Susac syndrome patients were therapy-naive, on corticosteroids, or on intravenous immunoglobulin alone at blood draw.

Random hexamers were used to reverse transcribe about 0.45 to 1 ug of RNA. TCRdb reanalysed the immunoSEQ multiplex PCR reads using MiXCR and keeps one entry per CDR3 protein. The table shows around 130,000 distinct CDR3 sequences, with around 94% occurring only once. The study sequenced TCR beta in blood CD8+ and CD4+ T cells. Definite or probable Susac syndrome was diagnosed using recently defined diagnostic criteria. Germline CDR1 and CDR2: SGHNT and YYREEE (reference sequence). The CDR3 covers 17 residues. With 9 bases removed from V and 4 bases from J, the gap between germline ends came to 23 bases.

This rearrangement joins TRBV5-4 to TRBJ2-6; D possibly matches TRBD1 or TRBD2 (5 bases each). The sequenced sample was CD8+ T cells from PBMCs. This sequence originates from a human donor with Susac syndrome. CDR3 loop: CATVGDLLSGGANVLTF. The CDR3 DNA reads as TGTGCCACCGTAGGGGACCTCCTGTCGGGCGGGGCCAACGTCCTGACTTTC.